This T cell receptor (beta chain) was retrieved from a study of early T cells in non-severe SARS-CoV-2 infection. Study-wide background: Investigators sequenced bulk RNA drawn from unsorted whole blood, and chains remained unpaired. Study-level results: Matching results from VDJdb favored anti-spike CD8 responses, leaving private and CD4 specificities undetected.

Worth noting for this clonotype: The antigen is not known.

Unique molecular identifiers were attached to individual cDNA molecules. TCRdb reprocessed the 5' RACE reads via MiXCR and lists one record per CDR3 protein. The sample has approximately 52,000 distinct CDR3 sequences, around 14% seen once. V was pared by 7 bases and J by 6 bases, with 17 bases between. Germline lookup yields CDR1 ENHRY and CDR2 SYGVKD. This CDR3 is 14 amino acids long. This clonotype originated in an adult who was a healthcare worker with PCR-confirmed SARS-CoV-2 infection or an uninfected control (not recorded which). Material: whole blood, obtained at baseline. V usage is TRBV10-3 and J usage is TRBJ2-3; D perhaps matches TRBD2 (6 bases). The CDR3 nucleotides are TGTGCCATCACATCGACTAGTTCGGCGGATACGCAGTATTTT. The encoded protein is CAITSTSSADTQYF.